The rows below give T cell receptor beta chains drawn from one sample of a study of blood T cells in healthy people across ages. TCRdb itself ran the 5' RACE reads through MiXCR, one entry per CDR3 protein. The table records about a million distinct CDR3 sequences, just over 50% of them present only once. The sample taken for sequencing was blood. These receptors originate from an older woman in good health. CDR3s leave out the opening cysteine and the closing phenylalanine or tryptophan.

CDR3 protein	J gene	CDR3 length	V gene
SCSGSTRTDTQY	TRBJ2-3	12	TRBV29-1
ASSARGLDGYT	TRBJ1-2	11	TRBV2
ASSYFGREYKNIQY	TRBJ2-4	14	TRBV3-1
ASSYRVGEKLF	TRBJ1-4	11	TRBV6-6
ASKRKSGAGNTDTQY	TRBJ2-3	15	TRBV5-1
ASSLKRTDGEAF	TRBJ1-1	12	TRBV7-2
ASSYPWGGYQWDTQY	TRBJ2-3	15	TRBV6-5
ASSFRGLAGITDTQY	TRBJ2-3	15	TRBV7-2
ATSPLGQGTDTQY	TRBJ2-3	13	TRBV15
ASSVSGSNTGELF	TRBJ2-2	13	TRBV9
ASITRRGTGGLREQY	TRBJ2-5	15	TRBV28
ASSLQEGGGTDTQY	TRBJ2-3	14	TRBV4-1
ASTPTGSTYEQY	TRBJ2-7	12	TRBV9
ASSSYSNTGELF	TRBJ2-2	12	TRBV7-2
SVLVHPGAAADTQY	TRBJ2-3	14	TRBV29-1
ASSSEDSRNTIY	TRBJ1-3	12	TRBV7-9
ASSIDRGYGYT	TRBJ1-2	11	TRBV9
ASSVEAGGPSYEQY	TRBJ2-7	14	TRBV9
STVAAGETQY	TRBJ2-5	10	TRBV20-1
ASSTSGRWRDTQY	TRBJ2-3	13	TRBV9